The source of this T cell receptor (beta chain) is a study of T cell responses to AZD1222 COVID-19 vaccine. The table came from immunoSEQ multiplex PCR; TCRdb's copy has only in-frame clones and leaves some out. Among 150,000 to 190,000 clones listed, about nine tenths were seen once. The sequence came from an adult in good health. The specimen comprised peripheral blood, sampled on day 0 of AZD1222 vaccination.

The CDR3 DNA reads as TGCGCCAGCAGCCCGGGACAGGGTTTCAACTCTGGAAACACCATATATTTT. Protein product: CASSPGQGFNSGNTIYF. The chain uses TRBV4-1 and TRBJ1-3; 9 positions match TRBD1. The CDR3 contains 17 residues. Germline V gives CDR1 MGHRA, CDR2 YSYEKL. Losses at the gene ends were 4 bases for V and 0 bases for J; bases not matched to a gene: 7.